This T cell receptor (beta chain) was captured in a study of CDR3 diversity in severe acne. TCRdb redid the calling of the PCR reads with MiXCR, one entry per CDR3 protein. The sample consists of about 90,000 distinct CDR3 sequences, approximately 54% of them appearing once. Germline CDR1 reads LNHDA; CDR2 reads SQIVND (reference sequence). The CDR3 extends over 13 amino acids. The germline V and J ends were trimmed by 5 bases and 2 bases, with 10 bases remaining between them. This TCR was recovered from a male donor with severe acne vulgaris. The sample was blood. The V and J genes are TRBV19 and TRBJ2-7, with D possibly matching TRBD1 (5 bases). This chain's CDR3 is CASSSGHAYEQYF. The CDR3 nucleotides read TGTGCCAGTAGTTCCGGACACGCCTACGAGCAGTACTTC.